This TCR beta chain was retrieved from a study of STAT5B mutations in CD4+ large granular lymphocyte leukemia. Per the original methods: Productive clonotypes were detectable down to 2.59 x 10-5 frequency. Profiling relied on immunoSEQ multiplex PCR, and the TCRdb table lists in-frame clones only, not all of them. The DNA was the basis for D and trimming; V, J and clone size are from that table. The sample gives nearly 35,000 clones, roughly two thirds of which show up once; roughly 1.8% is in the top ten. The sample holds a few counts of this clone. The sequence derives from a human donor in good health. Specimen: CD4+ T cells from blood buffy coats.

The CDR3 loop is CATRDRGVADNQPQHF. DNA for the CDR3: TGCGCCACCCGGGACAGGGGGGTTGCCGACAATCAGCCCCAGCATTTT. The chain uses TRBV10-2 and TRBJ1-5, with TRBD1 identical over 11 bases. The ends lost 10 bases at V and 3 bases at J; junction bases unmatched: 11. The germline gives CDR1 WSHSY, CDR2 SAAADI. This CDR3 has 16 residues.